This T cell receptor beta chain emerged from a study of blood T cells in healthy people across ages. Looking at the study overall: Capturing about one barcoded beta molecule per two T cells was achieved by template switching.

The study's findings and limits: Per million T cells, TCR beta diversity dropped about linearly as age rose.

A remark on this clonotype: Its antigen is not known.

Germline V gene lookup returns CDR1 ENHRY and CDR2 SYGVKD. This CDR3 has 13 amino acids. Then a second PCR, running about 6 to 12 cycles, was carried out with a sample-barcoded 5' primer and a J-beta primer mix. TCRdb re-analysed the 5' RACE reads in MiXCR, keeping a single row per CDR3 protein. The sample lists some 920,000 distinct CDR3 sequences, roughly 51% seen once, with about 21% in the top ten. The sequenced sample was blood. The origin of this receptor is a woman aged 55 to 70 in good health. The gene calls are TRBV10-3 and TRBJ2-4; D not resolved. The J call is doubtful: the DNA matches TRBJ2-5 better. DNA of the CDR3: TGTGCCATCAGTGGCCCCAACGAGGAGACCCAGTACTTC. This codes for CAISGPNEETQYF.